The 29 T cell receptor beta chains below come from one sample, sequenced in a study of early T cells in non-severe SARS-CoV-2 infection. TCRdb re-called the 5' RACE reads with MiXCR, one entry per CDR3 protein. The table records more than 75,000 distinct CDR3 sequences, roughly an eighth of them present only once. Sequencing used whole blood. These receptors were collected from an adult who was a healthcare worker with PCR-confirmed SARS-CoV-2 infection or an uninfected control (not recorded which).

This clonotype was observed at least ten times. V and J are TRBV9 and TRBJ2-2; D may correspond to TRBD1 or TRBD2 (5 bases each). Trimming removed 2 bases from V and 2 bases from J, with 7 bases in between. The germline V gene has CDR1 SGDLS and CDR2 YYNGEE. CDR3 size: 14 residues. CDR3 sequence: CASSVWDNTGELFF. The CDR3 region has the DNA TGTGCCAGCAGCGTTTGGGACAACACCGGGGAGCTGTTTTTT.

This clonotype was found a few times. The chain is built from TRBV7-2 and TRBJ1-1; D not certain. Trimming shortened V by 5 bases and J by 3 bases, and 16 bases separated the two germline ends. The germline gives CDR1 SGHTA, CDR2 FQGNSA. This CDR3 comprises 15 residues. CDR3 sequence: CASSARSFRDTEAFF. For the CDR3, the DNA is TGTGCCAGCAGCGCCCGAAGTTTTCGGGACACTGAAGCTTTCTTT.

This clonotype was counted only a few times. J is TRBJ2-3 and V is TRBV18; D not certain. V lost 6 bases and J 4 bases, leaving 8 bases between the germline ends. This CDR3 spans 12 amino acids. Germline assignment: CDR1 KGHSH and CDR2 LQKENI. The CDR3, as DNA: TGTGCCAGCTCCCCCAGCGCAGATACGCAGTATTTT. Its translation: CASSPSADTQYF.

Only a few counts were recorded for this clonotype. The CDR3 sequence is CSATSPWARREKLFF. CDR3 in DNA: TGCAGTGCCACCTCTCCCTGGGCCAGACGAGAAAAACTGTTTTTT. The chain has TRBV20-1 and TRBJ1-4; the D is unclear. Per the germline V gene, CDR1 is DFQATT and CDR2 is SNEGSKA (reference sequence). The CDR3 has 15 amino acids. Between the trimmed V and J ends, which lost 6 bases and 8 bases, there was a span of 22 bases.

This clonotype came up many times. This chain links TRBV4-1 with TRBJ1-1; D possibly corresponds to TRBD1 (5 bases). V lost 6 bases, J lost 5 bases, and 19 bases lay in between. This CDR3 has 15 amino acids. Germline loops: CDR1 MGHRA, CDR2 YSYEKL. CDR3 DNA sequence: TGCGCCAGCAGACCCGTAAGGGGAAATCGGACTGAAGCTTTCTTT. Protein sequence: CASRPVRGNRTEAFF.

This clonotype was observed a few times. This sequence joins TRBV20-1 and TRBJ1-1, with 7 nucleotides matching TRBD1. CDR1 and CDR2 from the germline V gene are DFQATT and SNEGSKA (reference sequence). V lost 5 bases and J lost 0; bases outside the gene matches: 9. The CDR3 totals 15 residues. For the CDR3, the DNA is TGCAGTGCTCCAAGGGGGGGACAGATGAACACTGAAGCTTTCTTT. Protein: CSAPRGGQMNTEAFF.

This chain uses TRBV4-2 with TRBJ1-5, with D maybe TRBD1 (6 bases). This CDR3 is built from 15 residues. The germline gives CDR1 LGHNA, CDR2 YNFKEQ. The V end was cut by 0 bases, the J end by 5 bases, with 11 bases between. The CDR3 is CASSQDRGLDQPQHF. The CDR3 nucleotides are TGTGCCAGCAGCCAAGATCGGGGGCTCGATCAGCCCCAGCATTTT.

This clonotype was recorded many times. The J gene is TRBJ1-2, the V gene TRBV14; no clear D gene. Germline V gives CDR1 SGHDN, CDR2 FVKESK. There are 14 residues in the CDR3. Deletions cut 0 bases from V and 4 bases from J, with 9 bases between. CDR3 residues: CASSQEIYGYGYTF. In DNA form, the CDR3 reads TGTGCCAGCAGCCAAGAGATTTACGGCTATGGCTACACCTTC.

The chain couples TRBV18 to TRBJ1-1; D remains ambiguous. The germline CDR1 and CDR2 sequences are KGHSH and LQKENI. V was clipped by 6 bases and J by 1 base, with 12 bases between them. This CDR3 region has 14 residues. This CDR3 reads CASSPPKPNTEAFF. The CDR3 coding sequence is TGTGCCAGCTCGCCCCCCAAACCGAACACTGAAGCTTTCTTT.

Sample share makes this clonotype medium-sized. The chain links TRBV7-8 to TRBJ2-1, with no clear D. The CDR3 has 13 residues. Between the trimmed V and J ends, which lost 1 base and 3 bases, there was a span of 4 bases. Germline CDR1 SGHVS, CDR2 FQNEAQ. CDR3 protein: CASSLDRYNEQFF. CDR3 DNA sequence: TGTGCCAGCAGCTTAGATCGCTACAATGAGCAGTTCTTC.

The gene calls are TRBV19 and TRBJ2-3, with D tentatively TRBD1 or TRBD2 (5 bases each). Germline-derived CDR1 and CDR2 are LNHDA and SQIVND (reference sequence). V lost 1 base to trimming and J lost 3 bases, with 14 bases between them. This CDR3 spans 16 amino acids. The DNA for the CDR3 is TGTGCCAGTAGTATAGGATCCCGGTGGGGGACAGATACGCAGTATTTT. Protein product: CASSIGSRWGTDTQYF.

The chain has TRBV20-1 and TRBJ1-5; D perhaps matches TRBD1 (5 bases). The CDR3 consists of 14 residues. CDR1 is DFQATT, CDR2 SNEGSKA, per germline (reference sequence). Trimming shortened V by 5 bases and J by 0 bases, and 11 bases separated the two germline ends. CDR3 protein: CSAPRQLSNQPQHF. The CDR3 coding sequence is TGCAGTGCTCCCCGACAGCTTAGCAATCAGCCCCAGCATTTT.

The chain combines TRBV5-1 with TRBJ2-3; D remains ambiguous. This CDR3 region has 12 residues. Per germline, CDR1 SGHRS and CDR2 YFSETQ. The V end lost 0 bases, the J end lost 6 bases, and 5 bases lay between the germline ends. The CDR3 is CASSLARDTQYF. CDR3 nucleotide sequence: TGCGCCAGCAGCTTGGCCAGGGATACGCAGTATTTT.

The chain's CDR3 is CASSVLLQGSQPQHF. The CDR3 nucleotides read TGTGCCAGCAGTGTCCTTCTACAGGGATCGCAGCCCCAGCATTTT. This chain joins TRBV6-1 and TRBJ1-5, with D possibly being TRBD1 (6 bases). The CDR3 has 15 amino acids. The germline V gene encodes CDR1 MNHNS and CDR2 SASEGT. Between the trimmed V and J ends, which lost 4 bases and 7 bases, there was a span of 17 bases.

This clonotype was picked up a small number of times. V gene TRBV5-1 combines with J gene TRBJ2-3; the match to TRBD1 covers 9 bases. This CDR3 has 17 amino acids. Unmatched junction bases numbered 10, after V lost 4 bases and J lost 1 base. In germline, CDR1 is SGHRS, CDR2 YFSETQ. The CDR3 DNA reads TGCGCCAGCAGCCAACGGACAGGGGAGGTTGGCACAGATACGCAGTATTTT. The encoded protein is CASSQRTGEVGTDTQYF.

The CDR3 reads CSARATGWSTDTQYF. The DNA of the CDR3 is TGCAGTGCTAGGGCCACAGGGTGGAGCACAGATACGCAGTATTTT. The chain combines TRBV20-1 with TRBJ2-3; D possibly corresponds to TRBD1 (6 bases). The V end was cut by 3 bases, the J end by 0 bases, with 13 bases between. This CDR3 contains 15 residues. The germline V gene encodes CDR1 DFQATT and CDR2 SNEGSKA (reference sequence).

This clonotype was found a few times. V and J are TRBV5-6 and TRBJ2-3; D possibly corresponds to TRBD1 (5 bases). Germline loops: CDR1 SGHDT, CDR2 YYEEEE. Trimming removed 1 base at V and 7 bases at J, with 16 bases between. The CDR3 contains 15 residues. The chain's CDR3 is CASSLSGAGRNTQYF. Written as DNA, the CDR3 is TGTGCCAGCAGCTTGAGTGGCGCAGGGCGGAATACGCAGTATTTT.

This clonotype has only a few counts. The rearrangement joins TRBV3-1 to TRBJ2-5; D may be TRBD2 (6 bases). The CDR3 consists of 14 residues. Germline V lookup: CDR1 LGHDT, CDR2 YNNKEL (reference sequence). V was shortened by 4 bases and J by 1 base, with 10 bases between the two germline ends. The CDR3 sequence: CASSPLGGQETQYF. DNA of the CDR3: TGTGCCAGCAGCCCGCTCGGGGGCCAAGAGACCCAGTACTTC.

This clonotype occurred a few times. The gene calls are TRBV7-9 and TRBJ2-2, with TRBD2 as a possible D gene (5 bases). The CDR3 loop spans 16 amino acids. Germline CDR1 and CDR2: SEHNR and FQNEAQ (reference sequence). V lost 3 bases and J 0 bases, leaving 11 bases between the germline ends. CDR3 in DNA: TGTGCCAGCAGCTTCCGACTAAACGCGAACACCGGGGAGCTGTTTTTT. It codes for CASSFRLNANTGELFF.

This clonotype came up a few times. The chain couples TRBV20-1 to TRBJ2-5, with D uncertain. The V end lost 0 bases, the J end lost 0 bases, and 8 bases lay between the germline ends. The CDR3 is 14 residues long. CDR1 is DFQATT, CDR2 SNEGSKA, per germline (reference sequence). CDR3 in amino acids: CSARDWVYQETQYF. The CDR3, as DNA: TGCAGTGCTAGAGATTGGGTGTACCAAGAGACCCAGTACTTC.

This sequence joins TRBV29-1 and TRBJ1-1, with 9 nucleotides matching TRBD1. With V trimmed by 7 bases and J by 4 bases, 7 bases remained unmatched. Germline V gene sequence: CDR1 SQVTM, CDR2 ANQGSEA. CDR3 size: 13 residues. The DNA for the CDR3 is TGCAGCGGACACAGGGGGCAAGGCACTGAAGCTTTCTTT. It yields the protein CSGHRGQGTEAFF.

The J gene is TRBJ2-3, the V gene TRBV6-2 or TRBV6-3, with D uncertain. The CDR3 is made up of 17 amino acids. Germline V gene lookup returns CDR1 MNHEY and CDR2 SVGEGT. Trimming took 3 bases from V and 1 from J, leaving 17 bases between them. The CDR3 DNA reads as TGTGCCAGCAGTTATTCCCCCTTGAGTAGGGGCACAGATACGCAGTATTTT. This encodes CASSYSPLSRGTDTQYF.

This clonotype was counted at least ten times. This rearrangement joins TRBV7-9 to TRBJ1-4, with D unclear. Germline CDR1 SEHNR, CDR2 FQNEAQ (reference sequence). The CDR3 has 13 residues. V lost 5 bases and J 5 bases, leaving 9 bases between the germline ends. CDR3 amino acids: CASSQIPNEKLFF. The CDR3, as DNA: TGTGCCAGCAGCCAAATCCCCAATGAAAAACTGTTTTTT. Looking up the rest from reference TRBV7-9 and TRBJ1-4 gives the full variable domain: DTGVSQNPRHKITKRGQNVTFRCDPISEHNRLYWYRQTLGQGPEFLTYFQNEAQLEKSRLLSDRFSAERPKGSFSTLEIQRTEQGDSAMYLCASSQIPNEKLFFGSGTQLSVL.

V usage is TRBV7-9 and J usage is TRBJ1-1; 8 bases are shared with TRBD1. Trimming took 3 bases from V and 8 from J; bases not matched to a gene: 2. The CDR3 is 12 residues long. Germline loops: CDR1 SEHNR, CDR2 FQNEAQ (reference sequence). This chain's CDR3 is CASSFGQGEAFF. CDR3 in DNA: TGTGCCAGCAGCTTCGGACAGGGCGAAGCTTTCTTT.

The chain has TRBV18 and TRBJ1-1, with D unclear. Per the germline V gene, CDR1 is KGHSH and CDR2 is LQKENI. V lost 1 base and J lost 5, with 11 bases in between. This CDR3 has 14 residues. The CDR3 sequence is CASSPQSSGTEAFF. The CDR3 DNA sequence: TGTGCCAGCTCACCACAATCCTCGGGGACTGAAGCTTTCTTT.

This clonotype has only a few counts. The CDR3, as DNA: TGTGCCTGGAGTAAGGTGAACACTGAAGCTTTCTTT. This encodes CAWSKVNTEAFF. The chain combines TRBV30 with TRBJ1-1; D is uncertain. Germline V gives CDR1 GTSNPN, CDR2 SVGIG (reference sequence). CDR3 length: 12 residues. V was clipped by 2 bases and J by 0 bases, with 4 bases between them. Supplemented by reference TRBV30 and TRBJ1-1, the full variable domain reads SQTIHQWPATLVQPVGSPLSLECTVEGTSNPNLYWYRQAAGRGLQLLFYSVGIGQISSEVPQNLSASRPQDRQFILSSKKLLLSDSGFYLCAWSKVNTEAFFGQGTRLTVV.

This clonotype was observed many times. V usage is TRBV29-1 and J usage is TRBJ2-1; D unresolved. Germline loops: CDR1 SQVTM, CDR2 ANQGSEA. The CDR3 runs 13 residues. V lost 0 bases to trimming and J lost 9 bases, with 12 bases between them. CDR3 sequence (DNA): TGCAGCGTTGAAGACCCCCACTTGAGTGAGCAGTTCTTC. Protein product: CSVEDPHLSEQFF.

This clonotype was seen a few times. The chain employs TRBV7-2 and TRBJ1-1; 9 bases are shared with TRBD1. With V trimmed by 5 bases and J by 9 bases, 4 bases remained unmatched. Germline V gene data show CDR1 as SGHTA and CDR2 as FQGNSA. CDR3 length: 12 residues. CDR3 DNA sequence: TGTGCCAGCAGCCGGGACAGGGAGAAAGCTTTCTTT. Its protein product is CASSRDREKAFF.

This rearrangement joins TRBV29-1 to TRBJ2-1, with no clear D. In germline, CDR1 is SQVTM, CDR2 ANQGSEA. V lost 3 bases and J lost 10, with 10 bases in between. The CDR3 has 11 residues. The CDR3 reads CSVESLGEQFF. The CDR3 DNA reads TGCAGCGTTGAGAGCTTGGGAGAGCAGTTCTTC.